This TCR beta chain was observed in a study of monozygotic twins with inflammatory bowel disease. This CDR3 is 11 amino acids long. Germline V gene data show CDR1 as SQVTM and CDR2 as ANQGSEA. Using the 5' RACE reads, TCRdb records one entry per CDR3 protein without DNA. Its table lists some 400,000 distinct CDR3 sequences. This receptor was obtained from a human donor with ulcerative colitis or Crohn's disease, or a healthy co-twin of an affected twin (not recorded which). The sample taken for sequencing was blood. This chain links TRBV29-1 with TRBJ1-2; TCRdb gives TRBD1 as the D gene, but with no DNA this cannot be confirmed. CDR3 region: CSVLTGYGYTF. Supplemented by reference TRBV29-1 and TRBJ1-2, the full variable domain reads SAVISQKPSRDICQRGTSLTIQCQVDSQVTMMFWYRQQPGQSLTLIATANQGSEATYESGFVIDKFPISRPNLTFSTLTVSNMSPEDSSIYLCSVLTGYGYTFGSGTRLTVV.